A selection of T cell receptor beta chains follows, all from one sample in a study of shared clonotypes between healthy human individuals. The table came from immunoSEQ multiplex PCR; TCRdb's copy has only in-frame clones and leaves some out. The data hold 2 million to 2.5 million clones, with 85% to 95% observed a single time. The sequencing input was naive CD4+ T cells from PBMCs. The receptors come from a man in his late teens or twenties in good health. Some clones in this sample may be carry-over from other donors' samples. The CDR3 runs from the conserved cysteine through the conserved F or W. A D gene is named only where the DNA matches it firmly. Size tells how often a clone was seen (once, few, many) or the class of an expanded clone, and some rows leave it out.

abundance: NA; d_gene: NA; j_gene: TRBJ1-3; v_gene: TRBV14; CDR3nt: TGTGCCAGCAGCCAGTTCCTAGGGGAGAGCTCTGGAAACACCATATATTTT; CDR3aa: CASSQFLGESSGNTIYF
abundance: NA; d_gene: NA; j_gene: TRBJ1-1; v_gene: TRBV30; CDR3nt: TGTGCCTGGAGTGTAAGGGTTGACACTGAAGCTTTCTTT; CDR3aa: CAWSVRVDTEAFF
abundance: NA; d_gene: NA; j_gene: TRBJ2-5; v_gene: TRBV5-4; CDR3nt: TGTGCCAGCAGCCGTGTCGCGGAGACCCAGTACTTC; CDR3aa: CASSRVAETQYF
abundance: NA; d_gene: TRBD2; j_gene: TRBJ2-1; v_gene: TRBV6-6; CDR3nt: TGTGCCAGCACCGGGACTAGCGGGAGGGCCTACAATGAGCAGTTCTTC; CDR3aa: CASTGTSGRAYNEQFF
abundance: NA; d_gene: NA; j_gene: TRBJ2-5; v_gene: TRBV28; CDR3nt: TGTGCCAGCAGTTGGGGCACGGACCAACATCAGGGGACCCAGTACTTC; CDR3aa: CASSWGTDQHQGTQYF
abundance: NA; d_gene: NA; j_gene: TRBJ1-3; v_gene: TRBV6-1; CDR3nt: TGTGCCAGCGGCTCCCCGGGAAGGGGAAACACCATATATTTT; CDR3aa: CASGSPGRGNTIYF
abundance: NA; d_gene: TRBD1; j_gene: TRBJ2-5; v_gene: TRBV7-2; CDR3nt: TGTGCCAGCAGCCCGAGGACAGGGGAAGAGACCCAGTACTTC; CDR3aa: CASSPRTGEETQYF
abundance: NA; d_gene: TRBD1; j_gene: TRBJ1-4; v_gene: TRBV2; CDR3nt: TGTGCCAGCACGTTCGACAGGGGATGGGAAAAACTGTTTTTT; CDR3aa: CASTFDRGWEKLFF
abundance: NA; d_gene: NA; j_gene: TRBJ2-7; v_gene: TRBV19; CDR3nt: TGTGCCAGTAGTTTCCGGGCCCCACGAGCCAGCGAGCAGTACTTC; CDR3aa: CASSFRAPRASEQYF
abundance: NA; d_gene: NA; j_gene: TRBJ1-6; v_gene: TRBV5-1; CDR3nt: TGCGCCAGCGGGTTACAGGGCTCGGGGGAACCCCTCCACTTT; CDR3aa: CASGLQGSGEPLHF
abundance: NA; d_gene: NA; j_gene: TRBJ1-6; v_gene: TRBV4-3; CDR3nt: TGCGCCAGCAGCCAAGATGGACAATCACCCCTCCACTTT; CDR3aa: CASSQDGQSPLHF
abundance: few; d_gene: NA; j_gene: TRBJ1-1; v_gene: TRBV18; CDR3nt: TGTGCCAGCTCACCACAAACAGTGAACACTGAAGCTTTCTTT; CDR3aa: CASSPQTVNTEAFF
abundance: NA; d_gene: TRBD2; j_gene: TRBJ2-1; v_gene: TRBV28; CDR3nt: TGTGCCAGCAGCCACAGAATAGCGGGAGGGCCGGGCAATGAGCAGTTCTTC; CDR3aa: CASSHRIAGGPGNEQFF
abundance: NA; d_gene: NA; j_gene: TRBJ2-3; v_gene: TRBV10-1; CDR3nt: TGCGCCAGCAGGGACAGACTAGATACGCAGTATTTT; CDR3aa: CASRDRLDTQYF
abundance: once; d_gene: TRBD1; j_gene: TRBJ2-3; v_gene: TRBV18; CDR3nt: TGTGCCAGCTCACCAAACAGGGGGAGCACAGATACGCAGTATTTT; CDR3aa: CASSPNRGSTDTQYF
abundance: NA; d_gene: TRBD1; j_gene: TRBJ1-4; v_gene: TRBV15; CDR3nt: TGTGCCACCAGCCCTCAGCCCGGGACAGGGGGAAAACTGTTTTTT; CDR3aa: CATSPQPGTGGKLFF
abundance: NA; d_gene: NA; j_gene: TRBJ2-3; v_gene: TRBV18; CDR3nt: TGTGCCAGCTCATCCGACACAGATACGCAGTATTTT; CDR3aa: CASSSDTDTQYF
abundance: NA; d_gene: TRBD1; j_gene: TRBJ1-4; v_gene: TRBV5-1; CDR3nt: TGCGCCAGCAGCTTGGTGGGACAGCATAATGAAAAACTGTTTTTT; CDR3aa: CASSLVGQHNEKLFF
abundance: NA; d_gene: NA; j_gene: TRBJ2-7; v_gene: TRBV4-1; CDR3nt: TGCGCCAGCAGCCAAGATGGGTGGGGGCGCGAGCAGTACTTC; CDR3aa: CASSQDGWGREQYF
abundance: NA; d_gene: TRBD1; j_gene: TRBJ2-2; v_gene: TRBV5-5; CDR3nt: TGTGCCAGCAGCGGGACAGGGTTTCCCGGGGAGCTGTTTTTT; CDR3aa: CASSGTGFPGELFF
abundance: NA; d_gene: TRBD1; j_gene: TRBJ1-5; v_gene: TRBV5-6; CDR3nt: TGTGCCAGCAGCCGAAGACAGGGTTGGAATCAGCCCCAGCATTTT; CDR3aa: CASSRRQGWNQPQHF
abundance: NA; d_gene: TRBD1; j_gene: TRBJ2-7; v_gene: TRBV28; CDR3nt: TGTGCCAGCAGCCGAGCGGGACAGGGGATCTACGAGCAGTACTTC; CDR3aa: CASSRAGQGIYEQYF
abundance: NA; d_gene: NA; j_gene: TRBJ2-1; v_gene: TRBV2; CDR3nt: TGTGCCAGCAGAGACGGGGTTATTTGGGATGAGCAGTTCTTC; CDR3aa: CASRDGVIWDEQFF
abundance: NA; d_gene: TRBD1; j_gene: TRBJ1-2; v_gene: TRBV5-5; CDR3nt: TGTGCCAGCATGCCCTTACCGGGACAGGGGGCCCTGCGCCCTTATGGCTACACCTTC; CDR3aa: CASMPLPGQGALRPYGYTF
abundance: NA; d_gene: NA; j_gene: TRBJ2-1; v_gene: TRBV5-4; CDR3nt: TGTGCCAGCAGCTTGGGCGGGCCGAACAATGAGCAGTTCTTC; CDR3aa: CASSLGGPNNEQFF
abundance: NA; d_gene: NA; j_gene: TRBJ1-5; v_gene: TRBV15; CDR3nt: TGTGCCACCAGCAGAGACGGGAGGGCTAATCAGCCCCAGCATTTT; CDR3aa: CATSRDGRANQPQHF
abundance: NA; d_gene: TRBD1; j_gene: TRBJ1-2; v_gene: TRBV7-8; CDR3nt: TGTGCCAGCAGCAAAGGGACAGGCTACTATGGCTACACCTTC; CDR3aa: CASSKGTGYYGYTF
abundance: NA; d_gene: NA; j_gene: TRBJ1-5; v_gene: TRBV5-8; CDR3nt: TGTGCCAGCAGCTTTACATTTCAGCCCCAGCATTTT; CDR3aa: CASSFTFQPQHF
abundance: NA; d_gene: NA; j_gene: TRBJ1-1; v_gene: TRBV19; CDR3nt: TGTGCCAGTAGTATTCTACGGGGGCCTTGGGACACTGAAGCTTTCTTT; CDR3aa: CASSILRGPWDTEAFF
abundance: few; d_gene: TRBD1; j_gene: TRBJ1-5; v_gene: TRBV7-2; CDR3nt: TGTGCCAGCAGCTTCCTGGGACAGGGGGCGAGTCAGCCCCAGCATTTT; CDR3aa: CASSFLGQGASQPQHF
abundance: NA; d_gene: NA; j_gene: TRBJ2-5; v_gene: TRBV11-2; CDR3nt: TGTGCCAGCAGCTTTGGGCGGGGCCGGGAGACCCAGTACTTC; CDR3aa: CASSFGRGRETQYF
abundance: NA; d_gene: NA; j_gene: TRBJ1-4; v_gene: TRBV14; CDR3nt: TGTGCCAGCAGCCATCGCTGGCAGGACTTACTCGGGGAAAAACTGTTTTTT; CDR3aa: CASSHRWQDLLGEKLFF
abundance: NA; d_gene: NA; j_gene: TRBJ1-2; v_gene: TRBV30; CDR3nt: TGTGCCTGGAGCAGGATCACTAACTATGGCTACACCTTC; CDR3aa: CAWSRITNYGYTF